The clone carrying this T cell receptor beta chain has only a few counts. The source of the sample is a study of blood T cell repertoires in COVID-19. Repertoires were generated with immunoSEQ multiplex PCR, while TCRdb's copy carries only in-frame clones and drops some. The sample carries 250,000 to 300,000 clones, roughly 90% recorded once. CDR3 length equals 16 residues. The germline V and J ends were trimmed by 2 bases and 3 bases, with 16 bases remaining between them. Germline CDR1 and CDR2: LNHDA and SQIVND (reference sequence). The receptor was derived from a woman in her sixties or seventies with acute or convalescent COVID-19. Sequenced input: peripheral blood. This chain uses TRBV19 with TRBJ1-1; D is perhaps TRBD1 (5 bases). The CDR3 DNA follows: TGTGCCAGTAGTATAACCGGGGGTGGTTGGGACACTGAAGCTTTCTTT. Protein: CASSITGGGWDTEAFF.